The rows below give T cell receptor beta chains drawn from one sample of a study of response to subunit inactivated influenza vaccine. In TCRdb, the RT-PCR reads were re-called with MiXCR into one record per CDR3 protein. The table includes 500,000 to 600,000 distinct CDR3 sequences, around 11% detected once. These data are also associated with another study on T cells expressing NK-cell markers.

Source: PBMCs from blood, taken on the day of vaccination. Receptors were obtained from a middle-aged man who received an inactivated influenza vaccine. Both conserved end residues are part of each CDR3. The order of the fields is clone size, J gene, V gene, CDR3 protein. Size values are once, few and many counts, or a class for expanded clones, and some rows have none.

many,TRBJ2-7,TRBV5-6,CASSLNRVGEQYF
few,TRBJ1-4,TRBV4-3,CASSQLTGNEKLFF
few,TRBJ1-4,TRBV15,CATSRWDIEATNEKLFF
-,TRBJ2-1,TRBV5-1,CASSPGTSGPTYNEQFF
few,TRBJ1-6,TRBV4-3,CASSQVGQGNSPLHF
-,TRBJ1-4,TRBV27,CASSFRQGAEKLFF
-,TRBJ1-4,TRBV4-3,CASSQEVGGGGNEKLFF
-,TRBJ2-3,TRBV14,CASSRVIAADTQYF
few,TRBJ1-3,TRBV20-1,CSAGSIQSGNTIYF
many,TRBJ1-1,TRBV4-1,CASSRGGQAFF
-,TRBJ2-5,TRBV3-1,CASSQRGGRETQYF
-,TRBJ2-1,TRBV29-1,CSVGGAGGGNEQFF
-,TRBJ2-1,TRBV25-1,CASIGGNEQFF
many,TRBJ2-5,TRBV21-1,CASWSGTGLWYF
-,TRBJ2-5,TRBV20-1,CSARGRGGQETQYF
-,TRBJ2-2,TRBV4-2,CASSQVVGEGAGELFF
many,TRBJ2-3,TRBV12-3/TRBV12-4,CASSLAASTDTQYF
many,TRBJ2-7,TRBV9,CSSSRGLAGMYEQYF
-,TRBJ2-7,TRBV7-2,CASSPNRQVSYEQYF
-,TRBJ2-5,TRBV7-2,CASSFGQRETQYF
-,TRBJ2-6,TRBV10-2,CASREQGSGANVLTF
-,TRBJ2-1,TRBV20-1,CSAFAGTSGGARFF
few,TRBJ2-3,TRBV5-1,CASSLGFLAGADTQYF
-,TRBJ2-4,TRBV19,CASSRDRGSDIQYF
few,TRBJ2-3,TRBV6-2/TRBV6-3,CATLPWGTSTDTQYF
-,TRBJ2-2,TRBV24-1,CATSDQGQGGGTGELFF
few,TRBJ2-5,TRBV20-1,CSARMGASSQETQYF
few,TRBJ2-1,TRBV24-1,CATSDPHRGFDEQFF
many,TRBJ2-1,TRBV21-1,CASSKRKGAGSYNEQFF
-,TRBJ2-3,TRBV15,CATSRRAGGGADTQYF
-,TRBJ2-3,TRBV7-2,CASSLVSPRSDTQYF
-,TRBJ2-1,TRBV20-1,CSARETSGRLNEQFF
many,TRBJ2-1,TRBV29-1,CSVEGIAGGVYNEQFF